This T cell receptor (beta chain) derives from a study of control samples from healthy donors and cancer patients. The data were produced by immunoSEQ multiplex PCR, yet TCRdb's version contains in-frame clones alone and is incomplete. Among fewer than 200,000 clones listed, about 86% were seen once. The germline V gene has CDR1 MNHEY and CDR2 SVGEGT. V was clipped by 3 bases and J by 6 bases; unmatched bases: 8. CDR3 length: 16 residues. Sample: blood. This sequence joins TRBV6-2 or TRBV6-3 and TRBJ2-2; 9 bases match TRBD2. The clonotype comes from a woman aged 30 to 39 in good health. The CDR3 reads CASSYRLAGVSGELFF. The DNA for the CDR3 is TGTGCCAGCAGTTATAGGTTAGCGGGAGTTTCCGGGGAGCTGTTTTTT.